The clone carrying this T cell receptor (beta chain) was observed once. No antigen is known for it. This sample was taken from a study of cytomegalovirus exposure and HLA in healthy donors. The study's findings and limits: Researchers reportedly found TCR beta sequences accurately predicted most subjects' HLA-A and HLA-B alleles. Presence/absence analysis assumed near-uniform sequencing depth across donors. For most TCR beta V segments, an earlier analysis put the productive rate at about 87% or about 30% of the time.

The PCR contained 60 Vbeta and 13 Jbeta primers. The assay was immunoSEQ multiplex PCR, and TCRdb's table has in-frame clones only and misses some. This table holds 170,000 or so clones, around 86% found once. Germline V gives CDR1 KGHSY, CDR2 FQNENV. There are 15 residues in the CDR3. V gave up 6 bases and J gave up 4 bases; unmatched junction bases: 8. This chain connects TRBV16 to TRBJ1-4, with 7 bases matching TRBD1. The sequence was obtained from a man aged 45-65 years in good health and CMV-seronegative. Sequenced material: PBMCs. CDR3 in amino acids: CASSQTGTVNEKLFF. The CDR3 DNA reads TGTGCCAGCAGTCAAACCGGGACAGTTAATGAAAAACTGTTTTTT.